This T cell receptor (beta chain) was sequenced in a study of shared clonotypes between healthy human individuals. About the research overall: Aged 18 to 49, the donors were a couple of women and a few men.

Trimming cost V 3 bases and J 6 bases, with 12 bases left between them. CDR3 length: 14 amino acids. Germline CDR1 is SNHLY and CDR2 is FYNNEI. Findings and limits, study-wide: Sorted-subset samples were not fully sequenced, rarefaction indicated.

On this clone: What it binds is unknown.

CD4+ cells underwent separation, giving CD45RA+ naive and CD45RA-negative memory subsets. This table comes from immunoSEQ multiplex PCR, and its TCRdb copy is limited to in-frame clones, with some not included. In the table there are about 960,000 clones, about three quarters of which are singletons. The specimen sequenced was memory CD4+ T cells sorted from blood. Stated subset: CD45RA-negative fraction. The V gene is TRBV2, the J gene TRBJ1-5, with D perhaps TRBD1 (5 bases). The source of this sequence is a man younger than 35 in good health. The CDR3 here is CASSEEGPGQPQHF. The CDR3 DNA reads as TGTGCCAGCAGTGAGGAGGGGCCGGGTCAGCCCCAGCATTTT.